A single sample is the source of the 31 T cell receptor beta chains below, sequenced in a study of cytomegalovirus exposure and HLA in healthy donors. Profiling relied on immunoSEQ multiplex PCR, and the TCRdb table lists in-frame clones only, not all of them. The repertoire holds approximately 280,000 clones, with 85% to 90% as singletons. Sample: PBMCs. All receptors derive from a woman in her late teens or twenties in good health and CMV-seronegative.

The V and J genes are TRBV5-6 and TRBJ2-7; D remains unclear. Trimming took off 3 bases at V and 4 bases at J, with 5 bases between the two ends. The CDR3 sequence is 11 residues long. Germline CDR1 SGHDT, CDR2 YYEEEE. The CDR3 loop reads CASSYLYEQYF. The DNA for the CDR3 is TGTGCCAGCAGCTATCTATACGAGCAGTACTTC.

CDR3: CANSDGNYGYTF. The CDR3 coding sequence is TGTGCCAATTCCGACGGGAACTATGGCTACACCTTC. The rearrangement uses TRBV2 and TRBJ1-2; no reliable D call. This CDR3 has 12 residues. CDR1 and CDR2 (germline): SNHLY, FYNNEI. Trimming stripped 10 bases from V and 2 bases from J, with 11 bases between.

The chain uses TRBV5-6 and TRBJ1-4; 7 bases map to TRBD1. Per the germline V gene, CDR1 is SGHDT and CDR2 is YYEEEE. Trimming removed 4 bases from V and 0 bases from J; junction bases left unmatched: 9. CDR3 length: 17 residues. This CDR3 is CASSPGTALATNEKLFF. In DNA, the CDR3 is TGTGCCAGCAGCCCTGGGACAGCGCTCGCAACTAATGAAAAACTGTTTTTT.

The chain uses TRBV6-6 and TRBJ2-7; possible D gene TRBD1, 7 bases. V shed 4 bases and J shed 2 bases, with 18 bases lying between them. This CDR3 region has 16 residues. Germline values: CDR1 MNHNY, CDR2 SVGAGI (reference sequence). The CDR3, as DNA: TGTGCCAGCAGTTCCGTGGGGGGTGACAGGGCCTACGAGCAGTACTTC. This gives the protein CASSSVGGDRAYEQYF.

The chain employs TRBV28 and TRBJ1-1; possibly TRBD1 for D (6 bases). Between the trimmed V and J ends, which lost 3 bases and 2 bases, there was a span of 16 bases. The CDR3 is made up of 16 amino acids. The germline V gene encodes CDR1 MDHEN and CDR2 SYDVKM. CDR3 sequence reads: CASSLEVHRANTEAFF. CDR3 nucleotide sequence: TGTGCCAGCAGTTTGGAAGTTCACAGGGCTAACACTGAAGCTTTCTTT.

V gene TRBV7-2 combines with J gene TRBJ1-2, with 8 bases aligning to TRBD1. V was pared by 2 bases and J by 8 bases, with 4 bases of the junction left unmatched. In germline, CDR1 is SGHTA, CDR2 FQGNSA. The CDR3 totals 13 residues. CDR3 residues: CASSLRGQDGYTF. The CDR3 DNA reads as TGTGCCAGCAGCTTAAGGGGACAGGACGGCTACACCTTC.

The rearrangement uses TRBV6-6 and TRBJ2-7; tentatively, D is TRBD1 (5 bases). Germline V gene lookup returns CDR1 MNHNY and CDR2 SVGAGI (reference sequence). V gave up 6 bases and J gave up 7 bases, with 25 bases separating them. The CDR3 runs 16 residues. The CDR3 sequence: CASSRYLRDSMWEQYF. In DNA form, the CDR3 reads TGTGCCAGCAGCAGATATCTAAGAGACAGTATGTGGGAGCAGTACTTC.

The chain has TRBV2 and TRBJ1-3; 10 nucleotides agree with TRBD1. This CDR3 spans 14 amino acids. Germline loops: CDR1 SNHLY, CDR2 FYNNEI. Trimming cost V 8 bases and J 3 bases; bases outside gene matches: 4. The CDR3 loop reads CASHRDRGGNTIYF. CDR3 nucleotide sequence: TGTGCCAGCCACCGGGACAGGGGTGGAAACACCATATATTTT. The complete variable domain, with remaining parts taken from reference TRBV2 and TRBJ1-3, reads EPEVTQTPSHQVTQMGQEVILRCVPISNHLYFYWYRQILGQKVEFLVSFYNNEISEKSEIFDDQFSVERPDGSNFTLKIRSTKLEDSAMYFCASHRDRGGNTIYFGEGSWLTVV.

The chain combines TRBV4-3 with TRBJ2-3, with 11 bases matching TRBD1. Germline V CDR1 and CDR2: LGHNA, YSLEER. The CDR3 is made up of 16 amino acids. V lost 0 bases to trimming and J lost 4 bases; unmatched junction nucleotides: 3. CDR3 DNA sequence: TGCGCCAGCAGCCAAGATCGGGGACAGGGGGCAGATACGCAGTATTTT. Amino acid sequence: CASSQDRGQGADTQYF.

This clone occurred a few times. The chain has TRBV6-5 and TRBJ2-7, with D uncertain. Per germline, CDR1 MNHEY and CDR2 SVGAGI. Between the trimmed V and J ends, which lost 5 bases and 2 bases, there was a span of 4 bases. This CDR3 has 11 amino acids. Here the CDR3 DNA reads TGTGCCAGCAGTAATACCTACGAGCAGTACTTC. Protein sequence: CASSNTYEQYF.

On this clone itself: The identical CDR3 is also encoded by other nucleotide sequences in the sample. The chain combines TRBV19 with TRBJ2-7; tentatively, D is TRBD1 (5 bases). CDR1 and CDR2 (germline): LNHDA, SQIVND (reference sequence). Trimming cost V 3 bases and J 3 bases, with 9 bases left between them. The CDR3 has 13 amino acids. CDR3 coding DNA: TGTGCCAGTAGTATTCAGGGAAGCTACGAGCAGTACTTC. It translates to CASSIQGSYEQYF.

The chain carries TRBV5-6 and TRBJ1-2; D possibly corresponds to TRBD1 (6 bases). This CDR3 contains 18 residues. V was clipped by 3 bases and J by 6 bases, with 27 bases between them. Germline V gives CDR1 SGHDT, CDR2 YYEEEE. The CDR3 here is CASSSRTDRLRRDDGYTF. The CDR3, as DNA: TGTGCCAGCAGCTCGAGAACCGACAGGCTACGTCGGGATGATGGCTACACCTTC. The variable domain in full, completed from reference TRBV5-6 and TRBJ1-2, reads DAGVTQSPTHLIKTRGQQVTLRCSPKSGHDTVSWYQQALGQGPQFIFQYYEEEERQRGNFPDRFSGHQFPNYSSELNVNALLLGDSALYLCASSSRTDRLRRDDGYTFGSGTRLTVV.

The rearrangement joins TRBV6-5 to TRBJ1-1; D gene ambiguous. The germline V gene has CDR1 MNHEY and CDR2 SVGAGI. The germline V and J ends were trimmed by 4 bases and 3 bases, with 18 bases remaining between them. The CDR3 spans 16 residues. In DNA, the CDR3 is TGTGCCAGCAGTTCAGACTTCTTGGGTGTTTACACTGAAGCTTTCTTT. It encodes CASSSDFLGVYTEAFF.

V gene TRBV4-3 combines with J gene TRBJ2-7, with D perhaps TRBD2 (6 bases). Germline V lookup: CDR1 LGHNA, CDR2 YSLEER. With 2 bases removed from V and 2 bases from J, the gap between germline ends came to 19 bases. This CDR3 comprises 17 residues. DNA of the CDR3: TGCGCCAGCAGCCAAAGGGGTCCCGGGAGCTCTACCTACGAGCAGTACTTC. Encoded protein: CASSQRGPGSSTYEQYF.

J is TRBJ2-5 and V is TRBV5-1, with 10 bases lining up with TRBD1. Per germline, CDR1 SGHRS and CDR2 YFSETQ. Trimming removed 4 bases from V and 0 bases from J; junction bases left unmatched: 12. The CDR3 spans 18 residues. CDR3 bases: TGCGCCAGCAGCCCCAGACAGGGGGCTTTTTCGTACCAAGAGACCCAGTACTTC. Protein sequence: CASSPRQGAFSYQETQYF.

The genes are TRBV4-3 and TRBJ2-1; 8 nucleotides agree with TRBD2. Germline-derived CDR1 and CDR2 are LGHNA and YSLEER. The length of the CDR3 is 15 residues. Unmatched junction bases numbered 4, after V lost 0 bases and J lost 6 bases. CDR3 in DNA: TGCGCCAGCAGCCAAGATCGGGGACTAGTCAATGAGCAGTTCTTC. Translation gives CASSQDRGLVNEQFF.

The rearrangement uses TRBV28 and TRBJ2-7; no clear D gene. Germline V gene lookup returns CDR1 MDHEN and CDR2 SYDVKM. V lost 2 bases, J lost 4 bases, and 12 bases lay in between. The CDR3 consists of 14 residues. The CDR3 sequence: CASSLPHIEYEQYF. In DNA form, the CDR3 reads TGTGCCAGCAGTTTACCCCATATTGAGTACGAGCAGTACTTC.

This chain connects TRBV7-6 to TRBJ2-5, with 9 bases identical to TRBD2. From germline, CDR1 is SGHVS and CDR2 FNYEAQ. Germline trimming cut 5 bases from V and 5 bases from J; bases unmatched to any gene: 9. This CDR3 spans 15 amino acids. CDR3 sequence reads: CASSLLSGRGETQYF. Written as DNA, the CDR3 is TGTGCCAGCAGCCTACTTAGCGGGAGAGGGGAGACCCAGTACTTC.

The J gene is TRBJ2-7, the V gene TRBV4-2; TRBD2 is a possible D gene (5 bases). This CDR3 has 16 amino acids. Germline CDR1 reads LGHNA; CDR2 reads YNFKEQ. Trimming removed 0 bases at V and 5 bases at J, with 17 bases between. CDR3 sequence: CASSQDSPLAQDEQYF. The CDR3 DNA follows: TGTGCCAGCAGCCAAGATAGCCCGCTAGCCCAGGACGAGCAGTACTTC.

V gene TRBV27 combines with J gene TRBJ2-2; D uncertain. The germline gives CDR1 MNHEY, CDR2 SMNVEV (reference sequence). The CDR3 consists of 12 residues. Trimming stripped 3 bases from V and 7 bases from J, with 6 bases between. The CDR3 nucleotides read TGTGCCAGCAGTTTTCCACACGGGGAGCTGTTTTTT. Translating gives CASSFPHGELFF.

The chain uses TRBV5-1 and TRBJ2-3, with TRBD2 matching over 7 bases. V shed 4 bases, J shed 6 bases, and the junction held 8 bases outside the gene matches. The CDR3 spans 14 residues. Germline V gene lookup returns CDR1 SGHRS and CDR2 YFSETQ. CDR3 in amino acids: CASSLGGPVDTQYF. The CDR3 coding sequence is TGCGCCAGCAGCCTGGGAGGGCCGGTGGATACGCAGTATTTT. Variable domain in full (rest from reference TRBV5-1 and TRBJ2-3): KAGVTQTPRYLIKTRGQQVTLSCSPISGHRSVSWYQQTPGQGLQFLFEYFSETQRNKGNFPGRFSGRQFSNSRSEMNVSTLELGDSALYLCASSLGGPVDTQYFGPGTRLTVL.

The chain is built from TRBV9 and TRBJ2-7, with D possibly matching TRBD2 (6 bases). The CDR3 runs to 15 residues. Germline V gives CDR1 SGDLS, CDR2 YYNGEE. V was cut by 5 bases and J by 3 bases, with 18 bases left in between. The CDR3: CASRGTLYNFYEQYF. CDR3 coding DNA: TGTGCCAGCAGGGGGACTTTATATAACTTCTACGAGCAGTACTTC.

V gene TRBV27 combines with J gene TRBJ2-5, with 11 bases lining up with TRBD2. V shed 6 bases and J 3 bases; nucleotides not matched to a gene: 3. The CDR3 extends over 14 amino acids. Germline values: CDR1 MNHEY, CDR2 SMNVEV (reference sequence). Here the CDR3 reads CASSFSGREETQYF. For the CDR3, the DNA is TGTGCCAGCAGCTTTAGCGGGAGGGAAGAGACCCAGTACTTC.

This clone has a handful of counts. The chain combines TRBV11-3 with TRBJ1-5; tentatively, D is TRBD1 (6 bases). Per the germline V gene, CDR1 is SGHNT and CDR2 is YENEEA. Deletions cut 0 bases from V and 6 bases from J, with 6 bases between. This CDR3 has 13 amino acids. CDR3: CASSLDRGQPQHF. Here the CDR3 DNA reads TGTGCCAGCAGCTTAGACAGGGGTCAGCCCCAGCATTTT.

On this clone itself: The sample contains more than one DNA sequence encoding this CDR3. This rearrangement joins TRBV5-1 to TRBJ1-2; D not certain. From germline, CDR1 is SGHRS and CDR2 YFSETQ. Trimming shortened V by 0 bases and J by 3 bases, and 9 bases separated the two germline ends. This CDR3 contains 14 residues. This chain's CDR3 is CASSLASTDYGYTF. The CDR3 nucleotides read TGCGCCAGCAGCTTGGCTTCCACTGACTATGGCTACACCTTC.

This clone was observed a single time. The J gene is TRBJ2-1, the V gene TRBV5-1, with 9 bases that match TRBD1. Germline assignment: CDR1 SGHRS and CDR2 YFSETQ. J lost 7 bases, V lost 5 bases, and 7 bases had no gene match. The length of the CDR3 is 14 residues. In nucleotides, the CDR3 is TGCGCCAGCAGTAAACAGGGGGCAGGTAATGAGCAGTTCTTC. Translation gives CASSKQGAGNEQFF.

This sequence joins TRBV7-2 and TRBJ2-1; 8 bases agree with TRBD2. This CDR3 contains 16 residues. V shed 0 bases and J 3 bases; nucleotides not matched to a gene: 4. Germline loops: CDR1 SGHTA, CDR2 FQGNSA. The CDR3 nucleotides are TGTGCCAGCAGCTTAGCGTCTAGCGGGTACTACAATGAGCAGTTCTTC. Protein sequence: CASSLASSGYYNEQFF.

This clone was recorded once. This chain links TRBV28 with TRBJ1-6; D perhaps matches TRBD1 (5 bases). The ends were cut back, 6 bases at V and 0 bases at J, with 15 bases in the middle. The CDR3 length is 17 residues. Germline-derived CDR1 and CDR2 are MDHEN and SYDVKM. The CDR3 sequence is CASSPGGSGSYNSPLHF. CDR3 in DNA: TGTGCCAGCAGCCCTGGGGGGTCTGGCTCCTATAATTCACCCCTCCACTTT.

The table lists this clone with a count of one. The chain employs TRBV28 and TRBJ1-3; D gene ambiguous. Germline CDR1 MDHEN, CDR2 SYDVKM. V gave up 5 bases and J gave up 5 bases, with 16 bases separating them. The CDR3 is made up of 15 amino acids. The chain's CDR3 is CASSAGDLGRNTIYF. The CDR3 DNA sequence: TGTGCCAGCAGTGCCGGGGATCTCGGACGAAACACCATATATTTT.

The chain uses TRBV30 and TRBJ2-3; maybe TRBD2 (5 bases). V was cut by 2 bases and J by 2 bases, with 11 bases left in between. This CDR3 contains 14 residues. Germline lookup yields CDR1 GTSNPN and CDR2 SVGIG (reference sequence). The CDR3, as DNA: TGTGCCTGGAGTATCACTAGAAACACAGATACGCAGTATTTT. Translating it yields CAWSITRNTDTQYF.

This chain connects TRBV28 to TRBJ2-3, with 10 bases identical to TRBD2. The CDR3 loop spans 15 amino acids. CDR1 is MDHEN, CDR2 SYDVKM, per germline. The V gene end was trimmed by 9 bases and the J gene end by 4 bases; junction bases not matched to a gene: 10. CDR3 nucleotide sequence: TGTGCCAGTTCGACTAGCGGGCTAATAGCAGATACGCAGTATTTT. Translated: CASSTSGLIADTQYF. The full variable domain, with the rest looked up from reference TRBV28 and TRBJ2-3, is DVKVTQSSRYLVKRTGEKVFLECVQDMDHENMFWYRQDPGLGLRLIYFSYDVKMKEKGDIPEGYSVSREKKERFSLILESASTNQTSMYLCASSTSGLIADTQYFGPGTRLTVL.